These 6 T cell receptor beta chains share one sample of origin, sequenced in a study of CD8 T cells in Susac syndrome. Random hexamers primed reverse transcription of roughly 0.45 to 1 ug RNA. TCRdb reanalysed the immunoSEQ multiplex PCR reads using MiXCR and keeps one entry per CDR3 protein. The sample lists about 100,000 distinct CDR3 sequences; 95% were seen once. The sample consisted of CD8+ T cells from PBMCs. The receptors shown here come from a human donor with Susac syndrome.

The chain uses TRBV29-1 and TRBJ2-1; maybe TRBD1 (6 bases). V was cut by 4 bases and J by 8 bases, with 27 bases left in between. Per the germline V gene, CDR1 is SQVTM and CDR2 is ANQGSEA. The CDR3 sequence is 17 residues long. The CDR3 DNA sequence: TGCAGCGTTGGCGATTTCGGGGACACAACTCACTTGGATGAGCAGTTCTTC. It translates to CSVGDFGDTTHLDEQFF.

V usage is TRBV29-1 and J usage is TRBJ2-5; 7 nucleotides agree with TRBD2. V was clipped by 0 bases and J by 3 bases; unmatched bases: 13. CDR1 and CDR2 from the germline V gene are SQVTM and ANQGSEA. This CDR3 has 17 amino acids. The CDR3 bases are TGCAGCGTTGAAGATCGATCGCGAGCTAGCGGAAAAGAGACCCAGTACTTC. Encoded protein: CSVEDRSRASGKETQYF.

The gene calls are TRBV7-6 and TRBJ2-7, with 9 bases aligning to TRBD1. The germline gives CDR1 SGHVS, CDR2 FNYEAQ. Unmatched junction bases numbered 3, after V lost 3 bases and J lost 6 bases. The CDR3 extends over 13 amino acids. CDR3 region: CASSFGQGLEQYF. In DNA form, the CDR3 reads TGTGCCAGCAGCTTCGGACAGGGGCTCGAGCAGTACTTC.

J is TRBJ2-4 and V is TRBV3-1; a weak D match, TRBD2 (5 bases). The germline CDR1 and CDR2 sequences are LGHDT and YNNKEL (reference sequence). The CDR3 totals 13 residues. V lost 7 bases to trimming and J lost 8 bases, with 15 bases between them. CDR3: CASKETGSDIQYF. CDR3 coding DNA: TGTGCCAGCAAAGAAACGGGGTCAGACATTCAGTACTTC.

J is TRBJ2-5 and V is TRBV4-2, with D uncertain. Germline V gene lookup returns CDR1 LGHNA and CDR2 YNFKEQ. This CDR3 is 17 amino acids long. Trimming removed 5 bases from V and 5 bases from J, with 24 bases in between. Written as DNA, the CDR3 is TGTGCCAGCAGCACGCAAGGGCCGGGCGACCCTGTGGAGACCCAGTACTTC. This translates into CASSTQGPGDPVETQYF.

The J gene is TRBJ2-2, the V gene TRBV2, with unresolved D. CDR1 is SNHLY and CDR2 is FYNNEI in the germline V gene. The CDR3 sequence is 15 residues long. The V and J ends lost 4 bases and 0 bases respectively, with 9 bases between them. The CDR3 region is CASSVLLPNTGELFF. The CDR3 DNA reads TGTGCCAGCAGTGTCCTCCTCCCGAACACCGGGGAGCTGTTTTTT.